Below are 25 T cell receptor beta chains sequenced from a single sample in a study of cytomegalovirus exposure and HLA in healthy donors. With 60 Vbeta and 13 Jbeta primers, the PCR was carried out. Data came from immunoSEQ multiplex PCR; TCRdb stores just in-frame clones and leaves some out. The record lists about 100,000 clones, of which the ten most abundant hold more than 5.5%. Material: PBMCs. Source of these receptors: a girl aged 5-17 years in good health and CMV-seropositive.

The rearrangement uses TRBV5-1 and TRBJ1-1; 8 nucleotides align to TRBD1. Germline-derived CDR1 and CDR2 are SGHRS and YFSETQ. The CDR3 length is 15 residues. The junction had 8 bases not matched to a gene; V was cut back by 4 bases and J by 3 bases. The CDR3 protein is CASSPQPTGDTEAFF. The CDR3 nucleotides read TGCGCCAGCAGCCCCCAGCCGACAGGGGACACTGAAGCTTTCTTT.

V and J are TRBV19 and TRBJ1-6, with 8 bases aligning to TRBD1. CDR3 size: 14 residues. The V gene end was trimmed by 7 bases and the J gene end by 9 bases; junction bases not matched to a gene: 8. Germline V gene lookup returns CDR1 LNHDA and CDR2 SQIVND (reference sequence). Here the CDR3 reads CASKWTGNGSPLHF. In DNA form, the CDR3 reads TGTGCCAGTAAATGGACAGGGAATGGTTCACCCCTCCACTTT. Drawing the rest from reference TRBV19 and TRBJ1-6, the complete variable domain is DGGITQSPKYLFRKEGQNVTLSCEQNLNHDAMYWYRQDPGQGLRLIYYSQIVNDFQKGDIAEGYSVSREKKESFPLTVTSAQKNPTAFYLCASKWTGNGSPLHFGNGTRLTVT.

This chain uses TRBV19 with TRBJ2-5, with TRBD2 identical over 15 bases. Germline V gene lookup returns CDR1 LNHDA and CDR2 SQIVND (reference sequence). V lost 4 bases to trimming and J lost 2 bases; unmatched junction nucleotides: 8. The CDR3 length is 18 residues. CDR3 protein: CASSTGGTSGGRQETQYF. CDR3 bases: TGTGCCAGTAGTACCGGGGGGACTAGCGGGGGGCGACAAGAGACCCAGTACTTC. The whole variable domain, filled in from reference TRBV19 and TRBJ2-5, reads DGGITQSPKYLFRKEGQNVTLSCEQNLNHDAMYWYRQDPGQGLRLIYYSQIVNDFQKGDIAEGYSVSREKKESFPLTVTSAQKNPTAFYLCASSTGGTSGGRQETQYFGPGTRLLVL.

The chain joins TRBV4-3 to TRBJ2-5, with D possibly matching TRBD2 (6 bases). Per germline, CDR1 LGHNA and CDR2 YSLEER. The V end lost 4 bases, the J end lost 5 bases, and 14 bases lay between the germline ends. The CDR3 has 14 amino acids. CDR3 coding DNA: TGCGCCAGCAGCCCGAGACTAGTTGGGGAGACCCAGTACTTC. Its translation: CASSPRLVGETQYF.

The chain employs TRBV18 and TRBJ2-5; no clear D. V dropped 4 bases and J dropped 5 bases, with 11 bases sitting between them. Germline lookup yields CDR1 KGHSH and CDR2 LQKENI. The length of the CDR3 is 13 residues. CDR3 in amino acids: CASSLDKLETQYF. For the CDR3, the DNA is TGTGCCAGCTCACTAGACAAACTTGAGACCCAGTACTTC.

The gene calls are TRBV6-4 and TRBJ2-1, with TRBD1 matching over 7 bases. The CDR3 length is 14 residues. Per the germline V gene, CDR1 is MRHNA and CDR2 is SNTAGT. V lost 3 bases and J lost 5; bases outside the gene matches: 4. CDR3 in amino acids: CASSEQGRDNEQFF. DNA of the CDR3: TGTGCCAGCAGTGAACAGGGGCGAGACAATGAGCAGTTCTTC.

The chain joins TRBV5-6 to TRBJ1-1, with D perhaps TRBD1 (6 bases). Deletions cut 0 bases from V and 8 bases from J, with 14 bases between. The CDR3 covers 14 residues. Germline assignment: CDR1 SGHDT and CDR2 YYEEEE. Written as DNA, the CDR3 is TGTGCCAGCAGCTTGGGGGCAGGGGCCCAAGAAGCTTTCTTT. It is translated as CASSLGAGAQEAFF. Supplemented by reference TRBV5-6 and TRBJ1-1, the full variable domain reads DAGVTQSPTHLIKTRGQQVTLRCSPKSGHDTVSWYQQALGQGPQFIFQYYEEEERQRGNFPDRFSGHQFPNYSSELNVNALLLGDSALYLCASSLGAGAQEAFFGQGTRLTVV.

The chain is built from TRBV2 and TRBJ2-3; perhaps TRBD1 as D (7 bases). V was trimmed by 7 bases and J by 0 bases, leaving 11 bases between them. The CDR3 contains 14 residues. Looked up from germline, CDR1 is SNHLY and CDR2 is FYNNEI. The chain's CDR3 is CASKEGASTDTQYF. The DNA of the CDR3 is TGTGCCAGCAAGGAGGGGGCTAGCACAGATACGCAGTATTTT.

The chain couples TRBV7-6 to TRBJ2-5; D may be TRBD1 (6 bases). Trimming removed 5 bases from V and 13 bases from J, with 8 bases in between. Germline V gene sequence: CDR1 SGHVS, CDR2 FNYEAQ. The CDR3 has 9 amino acids. CDR3 in DNA: TGTGCCAGCAGCGGGGGCCCGTACTTC. This gives the protein CASSGGPYF.

The chain employs TRBV4-2 and TRBJ2-7, with 7 bases identical to TRBD2. Trimming removed 0 bases from V and 3 bases from J; junction bases left unmatched: 5. The CDR3 is 15 residues long. Germline CDR1 reads LGHNA; CDR2 reads YNFKEQ. In nucleotides, the CDR3 is TGTGCCAGCAGCCAAGATGTGCGGGAGATCTACGAGCAGTACTTC. As protein: CASSQDVREIYEQYF.

This chain joins TRBV5-4 and TRBJ2-3; TRBD1 agrees at 7 bases. The CDR3 is 14 residues long. Germline assignment: CDR1 SGHNT and CDR2 YYREEE (reference sequence). V dropped 4 bases and J dropped 2; count of bases not matched to a gene: 4. The CDR3 is CASSRDRPTDTQYF. CDR3 nucleotides: TGTGCCAGCAGCCGGGACAGACCCACAGATACGCAGTATTTT.

The J gene is TRBJ2-7, the V gene TRBV6-5, with 9 bases identical to TRBD1. The CDR3 is 14 amino acids. V shed 6 bases and J 5 bases; nucleotides not matched to a gene: 8. CDR1 is MNHEY and CDR2 is SVGAGI in the germline V gene. The CDR3 DNA is TGTGCCAGCAGACCCGGACAGGGGTACCACGAGCAGTACTTC. Protein product: CASRPGQGYHEQYF.

V gene TRBV5-1 combines with J gene TRBJ2-5; 8 bases line up with TRBD2. This CDR3 has 15 amino acids. The ends lost 2 bases at V and 0 bases at J; junction bases unmatched: 3. The germline gives CDR1 SGHRS, CDR2 YFSETQ. The CDR3 region has the DNA TGCGCCAGCAGCTTCATGCGGGGGGACCAAGAGACCCAGTACTTC. This sequence encodes CASSFMRGDQETQYF.

Here the CDR3 reads CSARRGRDTEAFF. CDR3 DNA sequence: TGCAGCGCCAGGCGGGGAAGGGACACTGAAGCTTTCTTT. This chain uses TRBV29-1 with TRBJ1-1; D is unresolved. Trimming removed 7 bases at V and 3 bases at J, with 15 bases between. Germline-derived CDR1 and CDR2 are SQVTM and ANQGSEA. This CDR3 is built from 13 residues.

This CDR3 is CASSVAPNRVGYGYTF. The DNA for the CDR3 is TGTGCCAGCAGCGTAGCCCCGAATCGGGTTGGCTATGGCTACACCTTC. V usage is TRBV9 and J usage is TRBJ1-2; no clear D gene. Looked up from germline, CDR1 is SGDLS and CDR2 is YYNGEE. The length of the CDR3 is 16 residues. V shed 0 bases and J shed 4 bases, with 16 bases lying between them.

The chain is built from TRBV19 and TRBJ1-1; 8 bases agree with TRBD1. The CDR3 sequence is 13 residues long. The germline V gene encodes CDR1 LNHDA and CDR2 SQIVND (reference sequence). V was pared by 10 bases and J by 4 bases, with 8 bases of the junction left unmatched. The CDR3: CAIQQGEGTEAFF. The CDR3 coding sequence is TGTGCCATTCAACAGGGGGAAGGCACTGAAGCTTTCTTT. The full variable domain, its missing parts supplied by reference TRBV19 and TRBJ1-1, is DGGITQSPKYLFRKEGQNVTLSCEQNLNHDAMYWYRQDPGQGLRLIYYSQIVNDFQKGDIAEGYSVSREKKESFPLTVTSAQKNPTAFYLCAIQQGEGTEAFFGQGTRLTVV.

The chain combines TRBV5-1 with TRBJ1-1; TRBD1 aligns across 7 bases. Looked up from germline, CDR1 is SGHRS and CDR2 is YFSETQ. The V and J ends lost 2 bases and 10 bases, in that order; junction bases with no gene match: 8. CDR3 length: 13 amino acids. The CDR3: CASSFVGQPVAFF. DNA of the CDR3: TGCGCCAGCAGCTTTGTGGGACAGCCCGTAGCTTTCTTT.

The V and J genes are TRBV14 and TRBJ1-1; D uncertain. Trimming removed 1 base from V and 1 base from J, with 31 bases in between. Germline CDR1 SGHDN, CDR2 FVKESK. The CDR3 is 22 amino acids. CDR3 sequence reads: CASSQVPFHSTRDERENTEAFF. The CDR3 bases are TGTGCCAGCAGCCAAGTGCCCTTCCATTCAACGCGGGATGAAAGAGAGAACACTGAAGCTTTCTTT.

The chain has TRBV4-1 and TRBJ2-4; perhaps TRBD1 as D (6 bases). The V gene lost 0 bases and the J gene lost 0 bases, with 12 bases spanning the gap. The CDR3 is 17 amino acids. Germline V lookup: CDR1 MGHRA, CDR2 YSYEKL. CDR3 bases: TGCGCCAGCAGCCAAGATGCAGGACAGCTAGCCAAAAACATTCAGTACTTC. Protein: CASSQDAGQLAKNIQYF.

The CDR3 here is CSVDGRGAVSDNEQFF. As DNA, the CDR3 is TGCAGCGTTGATGGCAGGGGGGCGGTTTCCGACAATGAGCAGTTCTTC. The chain links TRBV29-1 to TRBJ2-1; TRBD1 is a possible D gene (7 bases). The V gene lost 3 bases and the J gene lost 5 bases, with 20 bases spanning the gap. The germline V gene has CDR1 SQVTM and CDR2 ANQGSEA. The CDR3 spans 16 residues.

The rearrangement uses TRBV29-1 and TRBJ1-2; 7 nucleotides match TRBD1. With V trimmed by 7 bases and J by 6 bases, 11 bases remained unmatched. This CDR3 is 13 amino acids long. Germline assignment: CDR1 SQVTM and CDR2 ANQGSEA. The CDR3 nucleotides read TGCAGCGCCACAGGGGTATCCCGGGATGGCTACACCTTC. Encoded protein: CSATGVSRDGYTF.

The chain recombines TRBV15 with TRBJ1-2; D might be TRBD1 (5 bases). The germline CDR1 and CDR2 sequences are LNHNV and YYDKDF (reference sequence). V lost 3 bases and J lost 4, with 9 bases in between. The CDR3 sequence is 13 residues long. The CDR3 DNA is TGTGCCACCAGCAGCAGGGCAGTCTATGGCTACACCTTC. Translation gives CATSSRAVYGYTF.

The V and J genes are TRBV29-1 and TRBJ2-1, with TRBD1 matching over 10 bases. CDR1 and CDR2 (germline): SQVTM, ANQGSEA. V lost 3 bases to trimming and J lost 7 bases; unmatched junction nucleotides: 6. The CDR3 loop spans 14 amino acids. CDR3 nucleotide sequence: TGCAGCGTTGATAGGGACAGGGGAGGGAATGAGCAGTTCTTC. Translating gives CSVDRDRGGNEQFF.

The chain links TRBV18 to TRBJ1-1, with 11 positions matching TRBD1. CDR1 and CDR2 (germline): KGHSH, LQKENI. Trimming took 1 base from V and 4 from J; bases not matched to a gene: 14. The CDR3 contains 19 residues. The CDR3: CASSPLLGTGGRWSTEAFF. The CDR3 region has the DNA TGTGCCAGCTCACCACTCTTAGGGACAGGGGGTCGGTGGAGCACTGAAGCTTTCTTT.

The genes are TRBV6-6 and TRBJ2-1, with TRBD2 matching 9 bases. There are 16 residues in the CDR3. Germline loops: CDR1 MNHNY, CDR2 SVGAGI (reference sequence). The ends lost 2 bases at V and 4 bases at J; junction bases unmatched: 6. The CDR3 loop is CASSYPVAGVYNEQFF. The CDR3, as DNA: TGTGCCAGCAGTTACCCGGTAGCGGGGGTTTACAATGAGCAGTTCTTC.